This T cell receptor (beta chain) came from a study of cytomegalovirus exposure and HLA in healthy donors. General observations from the study: Most observed TCR sequences were rare, whereas some public TCRs were detected in many donors. Investigators reported under 200 TCR beta chains as tied to cytomegalovirus.

On this clone itself: Its antigen is undetermined.

Researchers ran the PCR with 60 Vbeta and 13 Jbeta primers. The data were produced by immunoSEQ multiplex PCR, yet TCRdb's version contains in-frame clones alone and is incomplete. Here the sample spans under 170,000 clones, 79% being singletons. V was clipped by 6 bases and J by 2 bases, with 14 bases between them. Germline CDR1 MNHNS, CDR2 SASEGT. This CDR3 has 15 residues. This clonotype originated in a man between 45 and 60 years old in good health and CMV-seropositive. The rearrangement links TRBV6-1 to TRBJ2-1; maybe TRBD2 (6 bases). What was sequenced was PBMCs. The CDR3 nucleotides read TGTGCCAGCAGGATGGGGGGTGGGACCTACAATGAGCAGTTCTTC. It is translated as CASRMGGGTYNEQFF.